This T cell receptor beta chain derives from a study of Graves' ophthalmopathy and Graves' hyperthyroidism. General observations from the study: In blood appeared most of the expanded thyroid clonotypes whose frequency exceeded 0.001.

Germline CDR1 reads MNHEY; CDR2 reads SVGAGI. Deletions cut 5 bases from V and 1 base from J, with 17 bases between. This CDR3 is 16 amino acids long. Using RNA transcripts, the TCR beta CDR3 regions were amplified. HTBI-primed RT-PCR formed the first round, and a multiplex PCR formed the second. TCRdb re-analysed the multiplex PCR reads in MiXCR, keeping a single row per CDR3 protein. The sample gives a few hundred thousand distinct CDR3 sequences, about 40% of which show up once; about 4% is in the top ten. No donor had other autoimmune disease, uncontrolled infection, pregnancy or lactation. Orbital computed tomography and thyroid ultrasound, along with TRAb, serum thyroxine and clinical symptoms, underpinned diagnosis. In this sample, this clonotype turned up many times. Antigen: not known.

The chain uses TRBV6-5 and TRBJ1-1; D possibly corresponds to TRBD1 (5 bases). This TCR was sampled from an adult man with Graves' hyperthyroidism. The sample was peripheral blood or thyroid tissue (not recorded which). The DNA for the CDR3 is TGTGCCAGCAGTCGCATTGGACAAGGGAAGAACACTGAAGCTTTCTTT. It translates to CASSRIGQGKNTEAFF.